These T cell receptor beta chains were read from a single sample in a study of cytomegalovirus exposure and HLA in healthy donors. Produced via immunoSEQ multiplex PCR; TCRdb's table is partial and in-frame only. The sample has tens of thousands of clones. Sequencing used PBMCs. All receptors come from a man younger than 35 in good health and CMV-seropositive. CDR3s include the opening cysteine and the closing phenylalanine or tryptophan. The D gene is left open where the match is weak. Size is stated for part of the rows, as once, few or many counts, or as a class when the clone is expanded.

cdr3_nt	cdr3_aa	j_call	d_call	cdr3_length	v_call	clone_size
TGTGCCAGCAGTCGGGATGGGGACTCTGGAAACACCATATATTTT	CASSRDGDSGNTIYF	TRBJ1-3	NA	15	TRBV6-5	NA
TGTGCCAGCAGCACCCAGGGGCAGCAGGTCTACACCTTC	CASSTQGQQVYTF	TRBJ1-2	NA	13	TRBV6-4	NA
TGTGCCAGCAGTGACTCCCCTAACACAGATACGCAGTATTTT	CASSDSPNTDTQYF	TRBJ2-3	NA	14	TRBV6-4	NA
TGTGCCAGCAGCTTACAGGGGGCTGCCGGGGAGCTGTTTTTT	CASSLQGAAGELFF	TRBJ2-2	TRBD1	14	TRBV11-2	NA
TGTGCCATCAGTGACGGGGGGATGAACACTGAAGCTTTCTTT	CAISDGGMNTEAFF	TRBJ1-1	NA	14	TRBV10-3	NA
TGTGCCAGCACTGCACAGGGGGCAGGGGGAAACACCATATATTTT	CASTAQGAGGNTIYF	TRBJ1-3	TRBD1	15	TRBV25-1	NA
TGTGCCAGCAGTGACTGGGCTAGCGGAGGGGGGTACAATGAGCAGTTCTTC	CASSDWASGGGYNEQFF	TRBJ2-1	NA	17	TRBV6-4	NA
TGTGCCAGCAGTTACCAGGACAGGGACGGCTACACCTTC	CASSYQDRDGYTF	TRBJ1-2	TRBD1	13	TRBV6-6	NA
TGTGCCAGCAGCGTCCCCCGGGACGTCCTGACTTTC	CASSVPRDVLTF	TRBJ2-6	NA	12	TRBV9	NA
TGTGCCAGCACGGTCGACGGGATGAGCGCAGATACGCAGTATTTT	CASTVDGMSADTQYF	TRBJ2-3	NA	15	TRBV6-5	NA
TGTGCCAGCAGCATTGCACCAGACAATGAGCAGTTCTTC	CASSIAPDNEQFF	TRBJ2-1	NA	13	TRBV7-3	NA
TGTGCCAGCAGTTCAGGGGGCGCAAATGATACGCAGTATTTT	CASSSGGANDTQYF	TRBJ2-3	TRBD1	14	TRBV28	NA
TGCGCCAGCAGAGCGGGAGGGCCCAATGAGCAGTTCTTC	CASRAGGPNEQFF	TRBJ2-1	TRBD2	13	TRBV5-1	NA
TGTGCCAGCAGTCCGACCGGGACAGGGATGTCTGAAGCTTTCTTT	CASSPTGTGMSEAFF	TRBJ1-1	TRBD1	15	TRBV5-5	NA
TGTGCCACCAGCAGGACAGGACTTGGGGAAAAACTGTTTTTT	CATSRTGLGEKLFF	TRBJ1-4	NA	14	TRBV15	NA
TGCGCCAGCAGCCCCGGCCAAGAGACCCAGTACTTC	CASSPGQETQYF	TRBJ2-5	NA	12	TRBV5-1	NA
TGTGCCACCAAGACGTCGCGGGCCAATGAGCAGTTCTTC	CATKTSRANEQFF	TRBJ2-1	NA	13	TRBV10-3	NA
TGTGCCAGCAGCCCCGGGACAGGGCTGATCGAGCAGCACTTC	CASSPGTGLIEQHF	TRBJ2-7	TRBD1	14	TRBV7-8	NA
TGTGCCAGCAGTGTTAGTGGAGGGGGCACAGATACGCAGTATTTT	CASSVSGGGTDTQYF	TRBJ2-3	NA	15	TRBV6-4	NA
TGTGCCAGCTCACGGGGCGTGACTAGCGACTACGAGCAGTACTTC	CASSRGVTSDYEQYF	TRBJ2-7	TRBD2	15	TRBV18	NA
TGTGCCAGCAGCTTAGAGCGTAGCGGGAGGCTGTCGGAGACCCAGTACTTC	CASSLERSGRLSETQYF	TRBJ2-5	TRBD2	17	TRBV13	NA
TGTGCCAGCTCACCATGGGGAGGACTTGCTGACAATCAGCCCCAGCATTTT	CASSPWGGLADNQPQHF	TRBJ1-5	NA	17	TRBV18	NA
TGTGCCAGCAGCCTGACCGGGACAGAGCATTATTATGGCTACACCTTC	CASSLTGTEHYYGYTF	TRBJ1-2	TRBD1	16	TRBV11-2	NA
TGTGCCAGCAGCGCGAGGGGGAGAGATCAGCCCCAGCATTTT	CASSARGRDQPQHF	TRBJ1-5	NA	14	TRBV9	NA
TGCGCCAGCAGCGAAGAGCCTAACAGGGGTTCTGAAGCTTTCTTT	CASSEEPNRGSEAFF	TRBJ1-1	TRBD1	15	TRBV5-1	NA
TGTGCCACCAGCCCCTCATGCGAGCAGTACTTC	CATSPSCEQYF	TRBJ2-7	NA	11	TRBV15	NA
TGCGCCAGCAGCTCAGGGAGGGCTAATGAAAAACTGTTTTTT	CASSSGRANEKLFF	TRBJ1-4	NA	14	TRBV5-1	NA
TGTGCCAGCAGTTACTCGGACAGCGCGAACACCGGGGAGCTGTTTTTT	CASSYSDSANTGELFF	TRBJ2-2	NA	16	TRBV6-6	NA
TGCGCCAGCAGCCAAGTCGATATGGGACTAGCGGGATTCAATGAGCAGTTCTTC	CASSQVDMGLAGFNEQFF	TRBJ2-1	TRBD2	18	TRBV4-1	NA
TGTGCCAGCACCCCAGGGGGACAGTTAGGTTATGGCTACACCTTC	CASTPGGQLGYGYTF	TRBJ1-2	TRBD1	15	TRBV6-1	NA
TGTGCCACTACAGTGGGCGGCTACACCTTC	CATTVGGYTF	TRBJ1-2	NA	10	TRBV19	NA
TGTGCCAGCAGTTCTTCCGTTGAAGCTTTCTTT	CASSSSVEAFF	TRBJ1-1	NA	11	TRBV28	medium-sized
TGTGCCAGCAGCCCCCGGGACTACCACAATGAGCAGTTCTTC	CASSPRDYHNEQFF	TRBJ2-1	TRBD2	14	TRBV7-3	NA
TGCAGCGTTGAGGGGCGGTTGGCCCTGAACACTGAAGCTTTCTTT	CSVEGRLALNTEAFF	TRBJ1-1	NA	15	TRBV29-1	NA
TGTGCCAGCACTGGGGGGGGGACGTGGACCACTGAAGCTTTCTTT	CASTGGGTWTTEAFF	TRBJ1-1	NA	15	TRBV7-2	NA
TGTGCCATCGACCGGACAGGGGACATGGATGAGCAGTTCTTC	CAIDRTGDMDEQFF	TRBJ2-1	TRBD1	14	TRBV28	NA
TGTGCCAGCAGAGGGACTAGCGAGAAAGTGGGCGAGCAGTACTTC	CASRGTSEKVGEQYF	TRBJ2-7	TRBD2	15	TRBV2	NA